This T cell receptor beta chain is drawn from a study of graft-versus-host responses after intestinal transplantation. The overall study: As for transplant type, recipients had multivisceral, liver-intestinal, or isolated intestinal grafts. Anti-thymocyte globulin induction was given to all recipients, followed by tacrolimus and steroids for about 3 years.

Sorted after the reaction were proliferating CFSE-low CD3+CD4+ and CD3+CD8+ responders. Findings and limits, study-wide: The presence of high graft-versus-host to host-versus-graft clonal ratios in allografts characterized patients with graft-donor T cell macrochimerism.

Trimming removed 4 bases at V and 5 bases at J, with 10 bases between. CDR1 and CDR2 from the germline V gene are LGHNA and YNFKEQ. The CDR3 is made up of 13 amino acids. The method was immunoSEQ multiplex PCR; TCRdb's version includes in-frame clones alone and lacks a portion of them. The sample holds about 10,000 clones; under 35% are singletons and the top ten take roughly 5%. The source material was alloreactive CD4+ T cells from a mixed lymphocyte reaction culture, sampled before transplantation. Subset in this sample: CFSE-low proliferating T cells sorted from approximately 6-day pre-transplant mixed lymphocyte reaction (GvH or HvG direction). The sequence was obtained from a human patient who was an organ donor for intestinal transplantation. The chain combines TRBV4-2 with TRBJ2-3; no definite D call. The CDR3 DNA reads as TGTGCCAGCAGCCCCCTAGAAAAAGATACGCAGTATTTT. This codes for CASSPLEKDTQYF.